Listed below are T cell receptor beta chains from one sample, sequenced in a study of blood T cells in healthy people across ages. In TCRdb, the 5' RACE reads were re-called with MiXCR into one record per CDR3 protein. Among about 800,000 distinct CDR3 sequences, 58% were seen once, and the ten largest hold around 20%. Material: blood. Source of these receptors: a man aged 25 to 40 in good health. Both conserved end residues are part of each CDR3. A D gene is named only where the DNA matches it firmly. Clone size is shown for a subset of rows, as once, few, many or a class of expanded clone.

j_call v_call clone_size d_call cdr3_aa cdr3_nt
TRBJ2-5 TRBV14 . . CASSQVLARTQYF TGTGCCAGCAGCCAAGTCCTAGCAAGGACCCAGTACTTC
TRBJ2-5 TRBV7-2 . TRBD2 CASSQTTSGGQETQYF TGTGCCAGCAGCCAAACGACTAGCGGGGGTCAAGAGACCCAGTACTTC
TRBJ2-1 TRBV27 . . CASWTSGTNEQFF TGTGCCAGCTGGACCAGCGGGACAAATGAGCAGTTCTTC
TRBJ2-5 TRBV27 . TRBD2 CASSRDGLAIQETQYF TGTGCCAGCAGTCGTGATGGACTAGCGATCCAAGAGACCCAGTACTTC
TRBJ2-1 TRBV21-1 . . CASRILEREYHNEQFF TGTGCCAGCAGAATTCTAGAGCGGGAGTATCACAATGAGCAGTTCTTC
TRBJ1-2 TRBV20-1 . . CSARGAEGISDGYTF TGCAGTGCTAGAGGAGCGGAAGGGATTTCGGATGGCTACACCTTC
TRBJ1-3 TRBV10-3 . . CAISDSGGNTIYF TGTGCCATCAGTGACTCGGGGGGAAACACCATATATTTT
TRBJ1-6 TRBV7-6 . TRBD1 CASSLDRDNSPLHF TGTGCCAGCAGCTTGGACAGGGATAATTCACCCCTCCACTTT
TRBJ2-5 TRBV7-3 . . CASSFAGLATETQYF TGTGCCAGCAGCTTCGCCGGCTTGGCAACAGAGACCCAGTACTTC
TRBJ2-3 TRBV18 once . CASSPRSTTDTQYF TGCGCCAGCTCACCAAGATCTACCACAGATACGCAGTATTTT
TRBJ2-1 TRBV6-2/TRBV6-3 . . CASKARISYNEQFF TGTGCCAGCAAAGCGCGGATTTCCTACAATGAGCAGTTCTTC
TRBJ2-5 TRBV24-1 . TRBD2 CATSDTGLAFLRTLTEGETQYF TGTGCCACCAGTGATACGGGACTAGCGTTTCTCAGAACCCTTACAGAAGGAGAGACCCAGTACTTC
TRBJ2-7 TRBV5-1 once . CASSQQGSSTYEQYF TGCGCCAGCAGCCAACAAGGATCATCGACCTACGAGCAGTACTTC
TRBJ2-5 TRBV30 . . CAWNSAQGETQYF TGTGCCTGGAATAGCGCCCAGGGGGAGACCCAGTACTTC
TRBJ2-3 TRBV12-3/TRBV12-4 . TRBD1 CASSLRLGQGARDTQYF TGTGCCAGCAGCCTACGCCTCGGACAGGGAGCCCGGGATACGCAGTATTTT
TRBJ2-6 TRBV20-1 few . CSANTRQLGSGANVLTF TGCAGTGCTAACACAAGACAGCTTGGCTCTGGGGCCAACGTCCTGACTTTC
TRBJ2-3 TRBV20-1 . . CSARDRGLVTDTQYF TGCAGTGCTAGAGACAGGGGACTCGTCACAGATACGCAGTATTTT
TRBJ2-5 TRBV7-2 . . CASSPLGPTQETQYF TGTGCCAGCAGCCCACTAGGGCCGACCCAAGAGACCCAGTACTTC
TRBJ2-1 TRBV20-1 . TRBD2 CSAREAGLAGNEQFF TGCAGTGCTAGAGAGGCGGGTCTAGCGGGTAATGAGCAGTTCTTC
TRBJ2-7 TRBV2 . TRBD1 CASRGTAGGEQYF TGTGCCAGCAGAGGAACCGCAGGGGGCGAGCAGTACTTC
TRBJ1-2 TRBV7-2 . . CASSPRERGNYGYTF TGTGCCAGCAGCCCTCGAGAGAGGGGGAACTATGGCTACACCTTC
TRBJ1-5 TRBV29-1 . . CSVPSGGANQPQHF TGCAGCGTCCCATCGGGAGGGGCGAATCAGCCCCAGCATTTT
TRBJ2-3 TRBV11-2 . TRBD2 CASSLDSGYADTQYF TGTGCCAGCAGCCTCGATAGCGGGTACGCAGATACACAGTATTTT
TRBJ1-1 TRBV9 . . CASSVATGYEAFF TGTGCCAGCAGCGTAGCTACTGGATATGAAGCTTTCTTT
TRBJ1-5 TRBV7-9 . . CASSLTSGGHQPQHF TGTGCCAGCAGCTTAACGTCGGGGGGGCATCAGCCCCAGCATTTT
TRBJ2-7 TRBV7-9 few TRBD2 CASSPGTSGNYEQYF TGTGCCAGCAGCCCTGGGACTAGCGGGAACTACGAGCAGTACTTC
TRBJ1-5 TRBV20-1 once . CSARDNENQPQHF TGCAGTGCTAGAGATAATGAGAATCAGCCCCAGCATTTT
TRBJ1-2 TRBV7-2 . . CASSLEWRGGSYGYTF TGTGCCAGCAGCTTAGAATGGAGGGGCGGGAGCTATGGCTACACCTTC
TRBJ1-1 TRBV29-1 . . CSVGGERNTEAFF TGCAGCGTTGGTGGAGAGCGGAACACTGAAGCTTTCTTT
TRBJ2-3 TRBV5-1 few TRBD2 CASRIAGASTDTQYF TGCGCCAGCAGGATAGCGGGGGCTAGCACAGATACGCAGTATTTT
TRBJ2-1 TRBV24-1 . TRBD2 CATSADEGLAGVNEQFF TGTGCCACCAGTGCCGACGAGGGGCTAGCGGGAGTGAATGAGCAGTTCTTC
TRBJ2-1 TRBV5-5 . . CASSLAAGSSYNEQFF TGTGCCAGCAGCTTGGCAGCAGGGAGCAGCTACAATGAGCAGTTCTTC
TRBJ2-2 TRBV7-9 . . CASSEGQPRTGELFF TGTGCCAGCAGCGAAGGACAGCCCCGCACCGGGGAGCTGTTTTTT
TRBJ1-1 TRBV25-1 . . CASSEGGRGGTEAFF TGTGCCAGCAGTGAAGGGGGACGGGGCGGCACTGAAGCTTTCTTT
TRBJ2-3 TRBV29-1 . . CSVVGSDTQYF TGCAGCGTTGTGGGGTCAGATACGCAGTATTTT
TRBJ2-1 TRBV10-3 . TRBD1 CAISESRTGVDEQFF TGTGCCATCAGTGAGTCGCGGACAGGGGTAGATGAGCAGTTCTTC
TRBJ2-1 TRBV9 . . CASSTGGGTSSYNEQFF TGTGCCAGCAGCACCGGTGGAGGTACGAGCTCCTACAATGAGCAGTTCTTC
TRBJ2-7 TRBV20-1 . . CSARDSRAEQYF TGCAGTGCTAGAGATAGCAGGGCCGAGCAGTACTTC
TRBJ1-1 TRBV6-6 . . CVSSSADRTRGAFF TGTGTCAGCAGTTCTGCGGACCGCACGAGAGGAGCTTTCTTT
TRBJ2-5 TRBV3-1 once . CASSQPTGRETQYF TGTGCCAGCAGCCAACCGACAGGGCGGGAGACCCAGTACTTT
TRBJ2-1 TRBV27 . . CASKGPGSPKGHEQFF TGTGCCAGCAAAGGCCCAGGGAGCCCCAAGGGCCATGAGCAGTTCTTC
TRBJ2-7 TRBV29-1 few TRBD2 CSVELGLDGHEQYF TGCAGCGTTGAATTAGGACTAGATGGGCACGAGCAGTACTTC
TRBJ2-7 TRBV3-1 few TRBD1 CASSQDTGDAREQYF TGTGCCAGCAGCCAAGATACAGGGGACGCTAGAGAGCAGTACTTC
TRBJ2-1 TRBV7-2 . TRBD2 CASTIPAGGGNEQFF TGTGCCAGCACCATCCCAGCGGGAGGCGGTAATGAGCAGTTCTTC
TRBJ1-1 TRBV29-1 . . CSAGGLNTEAFF TGCAGCGCCGGCGGGTTGAACACTGAAGCTTTCTTT
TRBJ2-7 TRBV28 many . CASSLSSREQYF TGTGCCAGCAGCTTGTCATCGAGGGAGCAGTACTTC
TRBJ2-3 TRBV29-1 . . CSPTPWSGSDTQYF TGCAGCCCCACTCCCTGGTCAGGGTCTGATACGCAGTATTTT
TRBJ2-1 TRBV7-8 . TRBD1 CASSLPRDRGVNEQFF TGTGCCAGCAGCCTGCCCCGGGACAGGGGGGTAAATGAGCAGTTCTTC
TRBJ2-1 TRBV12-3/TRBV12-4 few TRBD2 CASSSSGKNEQFF TGTGCCAGCAGTTCTAGCGGGAAGAATGAGCAGTTCTTC